This entry lists 22 T cell receptor beta chains sequenced from one sample in a study of PD-1 blockade in classical Hodgkin lymphoma. Each patient's relapse followed autologous stem cell transplantation, and brentuximab vedotin exposure varied. Clones were sequenced by immunoSEQ multiplex PCR, and TCRdb holds only the in-frame ones, with some missing. The sample holds tens of thousands of clones; around 90% are singletons and the top ten take roughly a fifth. Sequencing was performed on peripheral blood mononuclear cells (PBMCs), taken at baseline. These receptors originate from a human donor with classical Hodgkin lymphoma.

This clone has a single count. The J gene is TRBJ1-1, the V gene TRBV4-2; D perhaps matches TRBD1 (6 bases). With 0 bases removed from V and 1 base from J, the gap between germline ends came to 9 bases. The CDR3 length is 15 residues. Germline loops: CDR1 LGHNA, CDR2 YNFKEQ. This chain's CDR3 is CASSQEGGWNTEAFF. The CDR3, as DNA: TGTGCCAGCAGCCAAGAAGGGGGGTGGAACACTGAAGCTTTCTTT.

The chain joins TRBV10-1 to TRBJ2-1, with 8 nucleotides matching TRBD1. Germline values: CDR1 WNHNN, CDR2 SYGVQD (reference sequence). The CDR3 is 17 amino acids. J lost 9 bases, V lost 3 bases, and 16 bases had no gene match. CDR3 in DNA: TGCGCCAGCAGTGATAATTGGGACAGGAGGGGACAAGCTGAGCAGTTCTTC. Protein sequence: CASSDNWDRRGQAEQFF.

This clone was seen a single time. The rearrangement joins TRBV27 to TRBJ1-1; TRBD1 is a possible D gene (5 bases). The germline gives CDR1 MNHEY, CDR2 SMNVEV (reference sequence). This CDR3 has 13 residues. Trimming stripped 0 bases from V and 6 bases from J, with 8 bases between. The CDR3 is CASSLSRGPEAFF. In DNA, the CDR3 is TGTGCCAGCAGTTTATCGCGGGGACCTGAAGCTTTCTTT.

This sequence joins TRBV7-2 and TRBJ2-1; perhaps TRBD2 as D (6 bases). Trimming left V 4 bases short and J 1 base short, with 11 bases between. The CDR3 contains 15 residues. Germline lookup yields CDR1 SGHTA and CDR2 FQGNSA. The CDR3 spells CASSSLALSYNEQFF. CDR3 DNA: TGTGCCAGCAGCTCTCTAGCGTTATCCTACAATGAGCAGTTCTTC.

This clone was detected only a few times. This chain uses TRBV15 with TRBJ2-1; 11 bases align to TRBD1. The germline V gene has CDR1 LNHNV and CDR2 YYDKDF (reference sequence). The J segment lost 7 bases and the V segment lost 3 bases, leaving 5 bases of the junction unmatched. This CDR3 has 15 amino acids. The CDR3, as DNA: TGTGCCACCAGCAGGACCCGGGACAGGGGGAATGAGCAGTTCTTC. This encodes CATSRTRDRGNEQFF.

The chain uses TRBV6-5 and TRBJ2-5; a possible D gene is TRBD2 (6 bases). V shed 7 bases and J shed 1 base, with 16 bases lying between them. The length of the CDR3 is 15 residues. Germline lookup yields CDR1 MNHEY and CDR2 SVGAGI. The CDR3 DNA reads TGTGCCAGCATTCGACTGGCGGGGAGCCAAGAGACCCAGTACTTC. Its translation: CASIRLAGSQETQYF.

The rearrangement joins TRBV6-5 to TRBJ2-2; D unresolved. CDR3 length equals 11 residues. Deletions cut 6 bases from V and 3 bases from J, with 2 bases between. Germline V gene lookup returns CDR1 MNHEY and CDR2 SVGAGI. CDR3 in amino acids: CASRHTGELFF. The DNA for the CDR3 is TGTGCCAGCAGGCACACCGGGGAGCTGTTTTTT.

The V call is TRBV4-1, the J call TRBJ1-6; tentatively, D is TRBD1 (5 bases). The CDR3 loop spans 16 amino acids. V lost 1 base and J lost 8, with 15 bases in between. Germline V gives CDR1 MGHRA, CDR2 YSYEKL. The CDR3 reads CASSQGPQGDYSPLHF. The DNA of the CDR3 is TGCGCCAGCAGCCAAGGTCCCCAAGGGGATTATTCACCCCTCCACTTT.

J is TRBJ1-2 and V is TRBV5-6, with TRBD1 as a possible D gene (5 bases). The CDR3 consists of 14 residues. Germline V gives CDR1 SGHDT, CDR2 YYEEEE. V gave up 5 bases and J gave up 4 bases, with 15 bases separating them. As DNA, the CDR3 is TGTGCCAGCAGTCGCCAGGGTGGGAGCTATGGCTACACCTTC. Its translation: CASSRQGGSYGYTF.

The chain links TRBV28 to TRBJ2-5, with 7 positions matching TRBD1. The trim removed 3 bases at V and 4 bases at J, leaving 5 bases unmatched. Germline CDR1 and CDR2: MDHEN and SYDVKM. The CDR3 has 14 amino acids. CDR3 sequence (DNA): TGTGCCAGCAGTTTGCAGAGGGGGCGAGAGACCCAGTACTTC. It yields the protein CASSLQRGRETQYF.

This clone was detected only once. The chain combines TRBV5-6 with TRBJ2-1; 7 bases match TRBD1. CDR1 is SGHDT and CDR2 is YYEEEE in the germline V gene. The V and J ends lost 2 bases and 11 bases, in that order; junction bases with no gene match: 4. CDR3 length: 12 amino acids. The CDR3 loop is CASSFRQGQQFF. In DNA, the CDR3 is TGTGCCAGCAGCTTTCGACAGGGCCAGCAGTTCTTC.

This chain links TRBV5-1 with TRBJ2-1, with 7 positions matching TRBD2. The CDR3 consists of 15 residues. Germline V gene sequence: CDR1 SGHRS, CDR2 YFSETQ. The J segment lost 8 bases and the V segment lost 7 bases, leaving 15 bases of the junction unmatched. This chain's CDR3 is CASGRGNSYGDEQFF. The CDR3 DNA sequence: TGCGCCAGCGGGCGGGGGAATTCGTATGGGGATGAGCAGTTCTTC.

This sequence joins TRBV5-1 and TRBJ1-1, with D unresolved. This CDR3 comprises 14 residues. The germline V gene has CDR1 SGHRS and CDR2 YFSETQ. V lost 0 bases and J lost 5, with 11 bases in between. The CDR3 spells CASSLVGPETEAFF. DNA of the CDR3: TGCGCCAGCAGCTTGGTAGGGCCCGAAACTGAAGCTTTCTTT.

The chain has TRBV5-1 and TRBJ2-7, with no clear D. The CDR3 loop spans 11 amino acids. V lost 4 bases and J lost 3, with 5 bases in between. The germline V gene has CDR1 SGHRS and CDR2 YFSETQ. The CDR3 loop reads CASSGNYEQYF. The CDR3 DNA reads as TGCGCCAGCAGCGGGAACTACGAGCAGTACTTC.

In its sample, this clone was seen a few times. The CDR3 bases are TGTGCCAGCAGTCTATCAGTGAGCAATCAGCCCCAGCATTTT. Encoded protein: CASSLSVSNQPQHF. The chain combines TRBV28 with TRBJ1-5; no clear D gene. CDR1 is MDHEN and CDR2 is SYDVKM in the germline V gene. CDR3 size: 14 residues. V gave up 5 bases and J gave up 1 base, with 9 bases separating them.

V usage is TRBV18 and J usage is TRBJ1-1; tentatively, D is TRBD1 (5 bases). The CDR3 runs 14 residues. V was trimmed by 2 bases and J by 5 bases, leaving 12 bases between them. Looked up from germline, CDR1 is KGHSH and CDR2 is LQKENI. CDR3 amino acids: CASSPDSSSTEAFF. Here the CDR3 DNA reads TGTGCCAGCTCACCAGACAGTAGTAGTACTGAAGCTTTCTTT.

The DNA of the CDR3 is TGTGCCAGCAGCTTAGATGGGGTTTGGTCCCTAGATACGCAGTATTTT. Residues: CASSLDGVWSLDTQYF. This sequence joins TRBV7-8 and TRBJ2-3; no clear D gene. The V gene's germline CDR1 is SGHVS and CDR2 FQNEAQ. The CDR3 contains 16 residues. Trimming shortened V by 1 base and J by 5 bases, and 16 bases separated the two germline ends. The entire variable domain, with the rest obtained from reference TRBV7-8 and TRBJ2-3, is as follows: GAGVSQSPRYKVAKRGQDVALRCDPISGHVSLFWYQQALGQGPEFLTYFQNEAQLDKSGLPSDRFFAERPEGSVSTLKIQRTQQEDSAVYLCASSLDGVWSLDTQYFGPGTRLTVL.

The gene calls are TRBV28 and TRBJ2-7; 10 bases are a match to TRBD2. The CDR3 extends over 15 amino acids. In germline, CDR1 is MDHEN, CDR2 SYDVKM. V shed 7 bases, J shed 2 bases, and the junction held 8 bases outside the gene matches. In nucleotides, the CDR3 is TGTGCCAGCACTCCCGCTAGCGGGGGCACCTACGAGCAGTACTTC. The encoded protein is CASTPASGGTYEQYF.

The rearrangement uses TRBV7-9 and TRBJ1-1; D remains ambiguous. CDR3 size: 14 residues. The germline gives CDR1 SEHNR, CDR2 FQNEAQ (reference sequence). Deletions cut 2 bases from V and 7 bases from J, with 14 bases between. The CDR3 loop reads CASSLSGWFGEAFF. The CDR3 DNA reads as TGTGCCAGCAGCTTATCGGGATGGTTCGGTGAAGCTTTCTTT.

The chain links TRBV2 to TRBJ1-5; no reliable D call. This CDR3 is 15 amino acids long. V was shortened by 3 bases and J by 0 bases, with 9 bases between the two germline ends. Germline V lookup: CDR1 SNHLY, CDR2 FYNNEI. The CDR3 region is CASSENSYSNQPQHF. The CDR3 coding sequence is TGTGCCAGCAGTGAGAACAGTTATAGCAATCAGCCCCAGCATTTT.

This rearrangement joins TRBV6-5 to TRBJ1-5, with D uncertain. The germline V gene has CDR1 MNHEY and CDR2 SVGAGI. This CDR3 has 15 residues. The V gene lost 3 bases and the J gene lost 4 bases, with 13 bases spanning the gap. The CDR3 DNA reads TGTGCCAGCAGTTATGGAGGAGGGTTGAATCAGCCCCAGCATTTT. Protein product: CASSYGGGLNQPQHF.

The chain recombines TRBV7-9 with TRBJ2-3; TRBD1 or TRBD2 may be the D gene (6 bases each). Germline V gene sequence: CDR1 SEHNR, CDR2 FQNEAQ (reference sequence). Trimming cost V 5 bases and J 3 bases, with 18 bases left between them. The length of the CDR3 is 16 residues. CDR3 loop: CASSEIRGRRTDTQYF. The CDR3 DNA reads as TGTGCCAGCAGCGAAATTCGGGGGCGCCGGACAGATACGCAGTATTTT.